This TCR beta chain was obtained from a study of a mutant IDH1 vaccine in newly diagnosed glioma. Study-level background: Averaging around 40 years of age, treated patients were roughly 60% male and approximately 40% female. Visits V12 and V13 fell at weeks 35 and 47, respectively.

Clones were read by immunoSEQ multiplex PCR, and TCRdb kept only the in-frame ones, dropping some. The sample contains about 41,000 clones, roughly nine tenths of which appear only once. Germline CDR1 SQVTM, CDR2 ANQGSEA. The CDR3 loop spans 12 amino acids. Trimming took off 2 bases at V and 3 bases at J, with 7 bases between the two ends. Time point reported: week 35, safety follow-up. A 20-mer mutant IDH1 peptide at 300 ug was injected subcutaneously with topical imiquimod. Administration of eight vaccinations to patients took place in weeks 1, 3, 5, 7, 11, 15, 19, 23. Tumors from donors were new WHO grade 3 or 4 IDH1-mutant astrocytomas with ATRX loss. Details on this clone: As yet, its antigen is unknown.

The V call is TRBV29-1, the J call TRBJ2-5, with D unresolved. This TCR came from a man aged 40-50 years with glioma. The material sequenced was PBMCs, taken from a glioma patient whose treatment included an IDH1 peptide vaccine. The CDR3 protein is CSVEPLKETQYF. CDR3 in DNA: TGCAGCGTTGAACCCCTAAAAGAGACCCAGTACTTC.